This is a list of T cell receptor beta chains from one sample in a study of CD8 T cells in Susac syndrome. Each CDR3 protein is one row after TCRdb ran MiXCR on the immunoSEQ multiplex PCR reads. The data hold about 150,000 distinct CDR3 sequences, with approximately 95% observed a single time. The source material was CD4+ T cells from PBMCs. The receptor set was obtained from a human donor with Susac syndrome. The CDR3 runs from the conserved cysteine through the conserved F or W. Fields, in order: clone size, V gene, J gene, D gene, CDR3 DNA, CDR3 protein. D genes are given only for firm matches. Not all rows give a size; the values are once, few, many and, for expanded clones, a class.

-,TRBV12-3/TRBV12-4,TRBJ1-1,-,TGTGCCAGCAGACCCGACTTGAAGTGGACTGAAGCTTTCTTT,CASRPDLKWTEAFF
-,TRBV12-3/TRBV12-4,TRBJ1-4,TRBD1,TGTGCCAGCAGTTCGACAGGGGCTTATGAAAAACTGTTTTTT,CASSSTGAYEKLFF
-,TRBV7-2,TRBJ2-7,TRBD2,TGTGCCAGCAGCGGCGGGGGGCACGAGCAGTACTTC,CASSGGGHEQYF
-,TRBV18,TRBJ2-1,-,TGTGCCAGCTCACCAGTTATGGGACCAGAAGCCTCTGAGCAGTTCTTC,CASSPVMGPEASEQFF
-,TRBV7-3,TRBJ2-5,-,TGTGCCAGCAGCCCCACCGCCGCACGAACAGAGACCCAGTACTTC,CASSPTAARTETQYF
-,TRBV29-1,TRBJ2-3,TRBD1,TGCAGCGCAAGGGACAGGGGAGGCACAGATACGCAGTATTTT,CSARDRGGTDTQYF
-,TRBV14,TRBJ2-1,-,TGTGCCAGCAGACTTAGCGGCGGCACCGGACCGAAGCAGTTCTTC,CASRLSGGTGPKQFF
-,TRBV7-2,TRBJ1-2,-,TGTGCCAGCAGCTTAGGCGAGACAGGAGGTGGCTACACCTTC,CASSLGETGGGYTF
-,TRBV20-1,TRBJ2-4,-,TGCAGTGCTAGAGATTGGGGGGCTGCCAAAAACATTCAGTACTTC,CSARDWGAAKNIQYF
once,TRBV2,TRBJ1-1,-,TGTGCCACCCTTATATCGGCGAAAACTGAAGCTTTCTTT,CATLISAKTEAFF
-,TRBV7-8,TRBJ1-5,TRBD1,TGTGCCAGCAGCTCGTCAGGGGGAATCAATCAGCCCCAGCATTTT,CASSSSGGINQPQHF
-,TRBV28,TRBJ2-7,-,TGTGCCAGCAGTTCGACAGGGAGGGGGTACGAGCAGTACTTC,CASSSTGRGYEQYF
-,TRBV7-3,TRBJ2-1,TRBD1,TGTGCCAGCAGCTCGGGACAGGTAGCCTCCTACAATGAGCAGTTCTTC,CASSSGQVASYNEQFF
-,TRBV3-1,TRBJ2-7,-,TGTGCCAGCAGCCAGGACTGGAGCTCCTACGAGCAGTACTTC,CASSQDWSSYEQYF
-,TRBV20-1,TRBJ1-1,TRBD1,TGCAGTGCTAGGGGACAGAGTAACACTGAAGCTTTCTTT,CSARGQSNTEAFF
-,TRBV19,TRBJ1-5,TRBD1,TGTGCCAGTACCACACAGGGGACCGGGGTCTATCAGCCCCAGCATTTT,CASTTQGTGVYQPQHF
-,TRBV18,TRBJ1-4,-,TGTGCCAGCTCACCCGTGCACGCAACTAATGAAAAACTGTTTTTT,CASSPVHATNEKLFF